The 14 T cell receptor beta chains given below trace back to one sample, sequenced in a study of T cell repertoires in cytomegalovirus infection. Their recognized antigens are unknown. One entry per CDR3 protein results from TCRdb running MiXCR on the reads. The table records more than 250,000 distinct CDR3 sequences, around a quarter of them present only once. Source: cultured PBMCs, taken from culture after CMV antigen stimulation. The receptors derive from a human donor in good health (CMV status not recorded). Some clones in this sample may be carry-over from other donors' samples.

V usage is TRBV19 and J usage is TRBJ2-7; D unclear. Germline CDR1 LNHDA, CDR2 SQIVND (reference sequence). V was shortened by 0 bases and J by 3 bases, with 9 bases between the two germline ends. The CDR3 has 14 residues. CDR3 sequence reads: CASSIELSYYEQYF. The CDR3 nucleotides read TGTGCCAGTAGTATAGAACTATCTTACTACGAGCAGTACTTC.

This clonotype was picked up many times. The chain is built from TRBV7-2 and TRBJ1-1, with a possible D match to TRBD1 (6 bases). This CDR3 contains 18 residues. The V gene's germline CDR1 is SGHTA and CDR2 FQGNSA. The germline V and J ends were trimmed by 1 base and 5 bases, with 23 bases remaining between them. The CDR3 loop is CASSLGVRQAGMGTEAFF. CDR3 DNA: TGTGCCAGCAGCTTAGGGGTGAGACAGGCGGGGATGGGGACTGAAGCTTTCTTT.

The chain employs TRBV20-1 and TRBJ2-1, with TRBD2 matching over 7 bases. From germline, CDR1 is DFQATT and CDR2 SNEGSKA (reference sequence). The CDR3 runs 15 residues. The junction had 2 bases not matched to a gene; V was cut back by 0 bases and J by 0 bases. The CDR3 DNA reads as TGCAGTGCTAGAGAAGCGGGAAGCTCCTACAATGAGCAGTTCTTC. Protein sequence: CSAREAGSSYNEQFF.

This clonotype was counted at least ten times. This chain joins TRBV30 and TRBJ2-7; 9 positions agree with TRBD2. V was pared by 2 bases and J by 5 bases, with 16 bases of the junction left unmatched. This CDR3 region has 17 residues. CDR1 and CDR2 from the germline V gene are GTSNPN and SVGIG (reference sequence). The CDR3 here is CAWSSRPGLARGNEQYF. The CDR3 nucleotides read TGTGCCTGGAGTTCACGACCGGGACTAGCAAGGGGGAACGAGCAGTACTTC.

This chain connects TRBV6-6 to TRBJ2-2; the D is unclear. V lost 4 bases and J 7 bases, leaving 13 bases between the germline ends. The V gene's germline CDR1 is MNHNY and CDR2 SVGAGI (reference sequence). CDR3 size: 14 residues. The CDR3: CASSSLNGIGELFF. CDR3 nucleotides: TGTGCCAGCAGTTCATTGAATGGGATCGGGGAGCTGTTTTTT.

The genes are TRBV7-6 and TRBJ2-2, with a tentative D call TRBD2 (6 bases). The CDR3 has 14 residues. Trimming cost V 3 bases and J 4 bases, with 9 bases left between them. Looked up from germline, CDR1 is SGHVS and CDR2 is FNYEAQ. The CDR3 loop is CASSLAGTTGELFF. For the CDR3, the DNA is TGTGCCAGCAGCTTGGCGGGGACCACCGGGGAGCTGTTTTTT.

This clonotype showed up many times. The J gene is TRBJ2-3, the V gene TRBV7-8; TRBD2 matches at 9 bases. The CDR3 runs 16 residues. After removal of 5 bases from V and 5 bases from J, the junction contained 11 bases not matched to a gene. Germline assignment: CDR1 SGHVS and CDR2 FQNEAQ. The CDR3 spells CASSRRASGDKDTQYF. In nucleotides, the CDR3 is TGTGCCAGCAGCCGTCGAGCTAGCGGGGATAAAGATACGCAGTATTTT.

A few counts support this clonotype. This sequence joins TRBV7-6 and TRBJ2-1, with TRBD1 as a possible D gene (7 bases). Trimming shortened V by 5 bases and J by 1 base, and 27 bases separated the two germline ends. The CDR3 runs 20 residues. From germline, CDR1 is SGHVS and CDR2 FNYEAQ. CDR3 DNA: TGTGCCAGCAGCCTAGGAGAGGTCAGGGGGGCGCCCAATTCCTACAATGAGCAGTTCTTC. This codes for CASSLGEVRGAPNSYNEQFF. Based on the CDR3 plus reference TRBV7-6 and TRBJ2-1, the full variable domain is GAGVSQSPRYKVTKRGQDVALRCDPISGHVSLYWYRQALGQGPEFLTYFNYEAQQDKSGLPNDRFSAERPEGSISTLTIQRTEQRDSAMYRCASSLGEVRGAPNSYNEQFFGPGTRLTVL.

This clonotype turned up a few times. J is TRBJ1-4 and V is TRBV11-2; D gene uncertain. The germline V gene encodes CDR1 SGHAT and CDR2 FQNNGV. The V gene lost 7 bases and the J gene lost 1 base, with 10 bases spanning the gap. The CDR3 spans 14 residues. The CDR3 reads CASTSRETNEKLFF. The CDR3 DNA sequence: TGTGCCAGCACCTCGAGGGAAACTAATGAAAAACTGTTTTTT.

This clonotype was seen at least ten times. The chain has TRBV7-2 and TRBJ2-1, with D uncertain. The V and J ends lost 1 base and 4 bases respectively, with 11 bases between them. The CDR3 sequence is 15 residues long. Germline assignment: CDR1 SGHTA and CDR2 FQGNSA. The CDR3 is CASSLDSRVYNEQFF. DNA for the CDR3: TGTGCCAGCAGCTTAGACAGTCGGGTATACAATGAGCAGTTCTTC.

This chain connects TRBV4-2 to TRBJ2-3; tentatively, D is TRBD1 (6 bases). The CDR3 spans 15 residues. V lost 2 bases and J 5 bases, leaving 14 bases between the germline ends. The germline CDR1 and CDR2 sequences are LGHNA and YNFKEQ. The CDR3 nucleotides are TGTGCCAGCAGCCAACGATCTTCACAGGGAGATACGCAGTATTTT. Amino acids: CASSQRSSQGDTQYF.

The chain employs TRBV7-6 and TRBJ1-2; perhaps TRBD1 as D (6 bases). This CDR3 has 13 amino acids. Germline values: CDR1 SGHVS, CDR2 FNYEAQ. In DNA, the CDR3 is TGTGAACAGGGAAACATAGCTATTTGGGGCTACACCTTC. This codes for CEQGNIAIWGYTF.

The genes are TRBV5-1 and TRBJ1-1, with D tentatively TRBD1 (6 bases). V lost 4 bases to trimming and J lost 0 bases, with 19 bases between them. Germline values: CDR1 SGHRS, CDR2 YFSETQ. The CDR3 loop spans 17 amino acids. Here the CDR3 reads CASSPTRQQGMNTEAFF. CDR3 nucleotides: TGCGCCAGCAGCCCCACAAGACAACAGGGAATGAACACTGAAGCTTTCTTT.

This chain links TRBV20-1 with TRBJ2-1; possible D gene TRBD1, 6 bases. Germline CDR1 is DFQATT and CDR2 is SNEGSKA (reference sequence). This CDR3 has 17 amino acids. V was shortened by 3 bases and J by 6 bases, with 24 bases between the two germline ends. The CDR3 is CSARQYRASLVRNEQFF. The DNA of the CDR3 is TGCAGTGCTAGGCAGTACAGGGCGAGCTTAGTGCGCAATGAGCAGTTCTTC.